This is a list of T cell receptor beta chains from one sample in a study of beta chain features in type 1 diabetes. Assay: immunoSEQ multiplex PCR; the TCRdb copy retains only in-frame clones and omits some. The repertoire holds around 290,000 clones, with 7% to 9% as singletons. The material sequenced was central memory CD4+ T cells from blood. The receptors stem from a woman aged 18-35 years in good health. The CDR3 runs from the conserved cysteine through the conserved F or W. The order of the fields is clone size, V gene, D gene, J gene, CDR3 protein, CDR3 DNA. A D gene is named only where the DNA matches it firmly. A row's size may be missing; if present it is once, few, many or a size class.

clone_size: .; v_call: TRBV6-5; d_call: .; j_call: TRBJ2-2; cdr3_aa: CASRTGGLTGELFF; cdr3_nt: TGTGCCAGCAGGACGGGGGGCCTCACCGGGGAGCTGTTTTTT
clone_size: .; v_call: TRBV10-3; d_call: .; j_call: TRBJ2-1; cdr3_aa: CANPQTEDQFF; cdr3_nt: TGTGCCAACCCCCAAACCGAAGACCAGTTCTTC
clone_size: .; v_call: TRBV4-2; d_call: .; j_call: TRBJ2-1; cdr3_aa: CASSQDRTAYNEQFF; cdr3_nt: TGTGCCAGCAGCCAAGATAGAACGGCTTACAATGAGCAGTTCTTC
clone_size: .; v_call: TRBV7-7; d_call: .; j_call: TRBJ1-4; cdr3_aa: CASSLAGEGKLFF; cdr3_nt: TGTGCCAGCAGCTTAGCGGGAGAGGGAAAACTGTTTTTT
clone_size: few; v_call: TRBV6-5; d_call: .; j_call: TRBJ1-1; cdr3_aa: CASSSGPGNTEAFF; cdr3_nt: TGTGCCAGCAGTTCCGGACCTGGGAACACTGAAGCTTTCTTT
clone_size: .; v_call: TRBV7-3; d_call: .; j_call: TRBJ1-2; cdr3_aa: CASSPELIGGYTF; cdr3_nt: TGTGCCAGCAGCCCGGAACTGATTGGGGGCTACACCTTC
clone_size: .; v_call: TRBV5-6; d_call: .; j_call: TRBJ2-1; cdr3_aa: CASSLGRADNEQFF; cdr3_nt: TGTGCCAGCAGCTTGGGCAGGGCGGATAATGAGCAGTTCTTC
clone_size: .; v_call: TRBV6-7; d_call: .; j_call: TRBJ1-1; cdr3_aa: CASSYLVRGGTEAFF; cdr3_nt: TGTGCCAGCAGTTACCTGGTCAGGGGAGGGACTGAAGCTTTCTTT
clone_size: few; v_call: TRBV27; d_call: TRBD1; j_call: TRBJ1-2; cdr3_aa: CASRDREGLYGYTF; cdr3_nt: TGTGCCAGCAGAGACAGGGAGGGCCTCTATGGCTACACCTTC
clone_size: .; v_call: TRBV5-4; d_call: .; j_call: TRBJ1-5; cdr3_aa: CASSNQGGSNQPQHF; cdr3_nt: TGTGCCAGCAGCAACCAGGGAGGGAGCAATCAGCCCCAGCATTTT
clone_size: few; v_call: TRBV11-3; d_call: TRBD1; j_call: TRBJ2-3; cdr3_aa: CASSSGTGSDTQYF; cdr3_nt: TGTGCCAGCAGCTCCGGGACAGGGTCAGATACGCAGTATTTT
clone_size: few; v_call: TRBV28; d_call: .; j_call: TRBJ2-3; cdr3_aa: CASRGNPDTQYF; cdr3_nt: TGTGCCAGCAGGGGTAATCCAGATACGCAGTATTTT
clone_size: few; v_call: TRBV19; d_call: TRBD1; j_call: TRBJ2-2; cdr3_aa: CASSWTGGNTGELFF; cdr3_nt: TGTGCCAGTAGTTGGACAGGGGGGAACACCGGGGAGCTGTTTTTT
clone_size: few; v_call: TRBV30; d_call: .; j_call: TRBJ2-5; cdr3_aa: CAWSLGRAIPQETQYF; cdr3_nt: TGTGCCTGGAGTTTGGGTAGGGCGATTCCCCAAGAGACCCAGTACTTC
clone_size: .; v_call: TRBV6-5; d_call: .; j_call: TRBJ2-3; cdr3_aa: CASSNTQADTQYF; cdr3_nt: TGTGCCAGCAGCAACACCCAGGCAGATACGCAGTATTTT
clone_size: .; v_call: TRBV9; d_call: .; j_call: TRBJ2-5; cdr3_aa: CASSSLRGAGETQYF; cdr3_nt: TGTGCCAGCAGCTCCCTAAGAGGGGCGGGGGAGACCCAGTACTTC
clone_size: few; v_call: TRBV11-1; d_call: .; j_call: TRBJ2-4; cdr3_aa: CASSPVRVAKNIQYF; cdr3_nt: TGTGCCAGCAGCCCCGTACGGGTAGCCAAAAACATTCAGTACTTC
clone_size: many; v_call: TRBV7-2; d_call: .; j_call: TRBJ1-2; cdr3_aa: CASSLNDLYGYTF; cdr3_nt: TGTGCCAGCAGCTTAAACGACCTCTATGGCTACACCTTC
clone_size: many; v_call: TRBV4-3; d_call: .; j_call: TRBJ1-5; cdr3_aa: CASSQEVSGRQPQHF; cdr3_nt: TGCGCCAGCAGCCAAGAAGTCTCAGGGCGTCAGCCCCAGCATTTT
clone_size: .; v_call: TRBV6-5; d_call: .; j_call: TRBJ2-3; cdr3_aa: CASSSIADPGGDTQYF; cdr3_nt: TGTGCCAGCAGTTCAATAGCGGATCCGGGCGGAGATACGCAGTATTTT
clone_size: .; v_call: TRBV21-1; d_call: .; j_call: TRBJ2-2; cdr3_aa: CASSKKGTRSTGELFF; cdr3_nt: TGTGCCAGCAGCAAAAAGGGGACTCGGAGTACCGGGGAGCTGTTTTTT